This record looks at one T cell receptor beta chain sequence and its context. The junction departs from the called germline gene at one end, perhaps through a read error. This sample is part of a study of blood T cells in healthy people across ages. A second PCR of about 7 to 11 cycles used a sample-barcoded 5' primer and a J-beta primer mix. Researchers report that a template-switch adaptor with 12 random nucleotides tagged each cDNA molecule. There were at least 2.5 million CDR3-containing paired-end reads obtained from each sample. TCRdb re-analysed the 5' RACE reads in MiXCR, keeping a single row per CDR3 protein. The sample lists approximately 1,100,000 distinct CDR3 sequences, 45% occurring once. This receptor was obtained from a woman in her fifties or sixties in good health. The specimen was blood.

CDR3 nucleotide sequence: TGCGCCAGCAGCTCGTCGGCAGGGTACTATGGCTACACCTTC. Its protein product is CASSSSAGYYGYTF. The rearrangement joins TRBV7-2 to TRBJ1-2; D is perhaps TRBD1 (5 bases). Germline CDR1 reads SGHTA; CDR2 reads FQGNSA. CDR3 length: 14 residues. Complete variable domain (other parts from reference TRBV7-2 and TRBJ1-2): GAGVSQSPSNKVTEKGKDVELRCDPISGHTALYWYRQSLGQGLEFLIYFQGNSAPDKSGLPSDRFSAERTGGSVSTLTIQRTQQEDSAVYLCASSSSAGYYGYTFGSGTRLTVV.